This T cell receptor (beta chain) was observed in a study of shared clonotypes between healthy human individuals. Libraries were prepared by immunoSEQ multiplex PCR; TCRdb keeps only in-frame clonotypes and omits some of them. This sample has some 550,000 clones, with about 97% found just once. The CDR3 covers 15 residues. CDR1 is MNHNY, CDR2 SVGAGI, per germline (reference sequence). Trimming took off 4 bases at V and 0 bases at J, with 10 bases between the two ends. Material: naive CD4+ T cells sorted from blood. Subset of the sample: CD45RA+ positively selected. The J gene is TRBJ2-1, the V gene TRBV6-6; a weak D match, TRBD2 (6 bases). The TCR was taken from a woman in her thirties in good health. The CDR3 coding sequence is TGTGCCAGCAGTTTAAAGCGGGTCTCCTACAATGAGCAGTTCTTC. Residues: CASSLKRVSYNEQFF.